The text below deals with one T cell receptor beta chain. Its antigen remains undetermined. Qualities for individual bases were not recorded, and no much larger clone is one base off. CDR1 and CDR2 are drawn from the germline V gene (reference sequence): LNHDA, SQIVND. V loses 0 bases, J loses 4 bases, and the germline ends lie 10 bases apart. The CDR3 covers 15 residues, taking in both the cysteine and the phenylalanine. Solely the CDR3 DNA is kept, with 45 bases framed from the first base. Patients with autoimmune disease history or receiving systemic immunosuppression were excluded from the trial. In every dose cohort, peripheral blood was drawn for TCR sequencing at baseline, cycle 4 day 1, and cycle 7 day 1. The samples were drawn from a first-in-human, open-label, multicenter phase I dose-escalation trial of ivuxolimab. The trial enrolled adults with locally advanced or metastatic head and neck squamous cell, hepatocellular, melanoma or renal cell carcinoma. CD4+ and CD8+ T cells were sorted separately from peripheral blood before TCR sequencing.

To sequence the TCRbeta CDR3 region, genomic DNA was isolated from the sorted cells. TCRbeta CDR3 regions were sequenced using the immunoSEQ Assay. The table was pulled from immuneACCESS by TCRdb, which kept in-frame rearrangements only. Such tables lose some clones; where checked, under half of the loss comes from unresolved V genes, and the rest has no known cause. The sample table holds 70,000 or so clones, of which around nine tenths were seen once. The top ten clones comprise 7.6% of the sample. The sample is drawn from a study of OX40 agonist ivuxolimab in advanced cancers. With respect to the entire study: Ivuxolimab was an agonistic, fully human IgG2 monoclonal antibody directed against OX40 (CD134), a costimulatory receptor. Intravenous ivuxolimab was administered to patients every 2 weeks at six dose levels: 0.01, 0.1, 0.3, 1.5, 3 and 10 mg/kg. Among the roughly 50 dose-escalation patients, 19 had hepatocellular carcinoma, approximately 15 melanoma, 9 renal cell carcinoma and 9 head and neck cancer. In the dose-escalation cohort, around four fifths of patients were male, and the mean age was about 55 years, with a range of roughly 23 to 85. Prior anti-PD-1, anti-PD-L1 or anti-CTLA-4 therapy was permitted, and 40% of dose-escalation patients had received checkpoint inhibitors. Three dose-escalation patients achieved partial responses, one with hepatocellular carcinoma and two with cutaneous melanoma. The point of sequencing TCRbeta in the periphery was to test whether ivuxolimab changed TCR sequence diversity and drove clonal T-cell expansion. The paper describes the monotherapy dose-escalation part (N of about 47 patients) of the phase I trial of ivuxolimab. Study-wide findings and limitations: At doses of 0.1 to 3.0 mg/kg, clonal expansion of both CD4+ and CD8+ T cells in blood was seen between baseline and week 6. Which antigens the clonally expanded peripheral T cells were specific for was not determined. Low levels of normalized T-cell clonal expansion were also seen in some patients who did not respond. On average, CD8+ T cells showed more expanded clones than CD4+ T cells after ivuxolimab. In the 0.1-3.0 mg/kg groups, partial responders were among the patients with the lowest normalized peripheral clonal expansion, particularly in CD8+ T cells.

Specimen: CD4+ or CD8+ T cells sorted from blood, collected in a trial of the OX40 agonist ivuxolimab. This receptor was taken from an adult with an advanced solid tumor such as melanoma, head and neck, liver or kidney cancer. The chain is encoded by TRBV19 joined to TRBJ2-1; D gene: possibly TRBD1, on 6 matching bases. The nucleotide sequence reads TGTGCCAGTAGTATAGACAGGGGCCATTACAATGAGCAGTTCTTC. The resulting protein is CASSIDRGHYNEQFF.